The clone carrying this T cell receptor (beta chain) was seen many times. Its specificity is not known. Every individual TCR cDNA molecule carried its own unique molecular identifier, which allowed correction of PCR and sequencing errors. TCRdb reprocessed the 5' RACE reads via MiXCR and lists one record per CDR3 protein. Of more than 35,000 distinct CDR3 sequences listed, approximately 5.2% are singletons. This specimen comes from a study of spatial heterogeneity in lung cancer. Study overall: Among detected sequences, beta-chain ones consistently exceeded alpha-chain ones in number. General study points: Resection blood, more than follow-up blood, showed ubiquitous expanded tumor TCRs.

CDR3 length: 16 amino acids. The germline CDR1 and CDR2 sequences are SGHAT and FQNNGV. The J segment lost 7 bases and the V segment lost 3 bases, leaving 9 bases of the junction unmatched. Regarding time point: sample taken at primary tumor resection. From tumor, nontumor lung or frozen PBMC, whole RNA was taken unsorted for sequencing. Sequencing used PBMCs, obtained at surgery. The receptor was derived from a female donor with early-stage non-small cell lung cancer. The rearrangement uses TRBV11-2 and TRBJ2-2; 9 nucleotides align to TRBD1. This chain's CDR3 is CASSFDGTGYSGELFF. The DNA of the CDR3 is TGTGCCAGCAGCTTCGATGGGACAGGGTATAGCGGGGAGCTGTTTTTT.